This T cell receptor beta chain was identified during a study of identical twins. Study-level points and caveats: Models underestimated how often monozygotic twins shared out-of-frame TCR alpha. Insertions were fewer in abundant cord blood beta clonotypes, whereas memory repertoires showed none of this pattern. Twin pairs had excess sharing that was weaker in beta out-of-frame sequences.

A single record per CDR3 protein comes from TCRdb applying MiXCR to the 5' RACE reads. The sample lists about 920,000 distinct CDR3 sequences; 9% to 15% were seen once. Regarding this clonotype: Antigen specificity is unknown.

The CDR3 contains 16 residues. Germline values: CDR1 KGHSH, CDR2 LQKENI. V lost 0 bases to trimming and J lost 5 bases; unmatched junction nucleotides: 4. Another study also made use of these data, one on yellow fever vaccine responses in identical twins.

J is TRBJ2-2 and V is TRBV18; 9 bases map to TRBD1. This TCR derives from a woman between 18 and 29 years old in good health. The sample was PBMCs. The CDR3 here is CASSPPKGQGTGELFF. The CDR3 DNA reads TGTGCCAGCTCACCACCTAAAGGACAGGGGACCGGGGAGCTGTTTTTT. Full variable domain (outside the CDR3, taken from reference TRBV18 and TRBJ2-2): NAGVMQNPRHLVRRRGQEARLRCSPMKGHSHVYWYRQLPEEGLKFMVYLQKENIIDESGMPKERFSAEFPKEGPSILRIQQVVRGDSAAYFCASSPPKGQGTGELFFGEGSRLTVL.